This is a list of T cell receptor beta chains from one sample in a study of T cell responses to AZD1222 COVID-19 vaccine. Data came from immunoSEQ multiplex PCR; TCRdb stores just in-frame clones and leaves some out. The table lists around 130,000 clones, roughly 90% of them singletons. The sample was peripheral blood, taken 28 days after the second AZD1222 dose. The receptor set was obtained from an adult who received the AZD1222 COVID-19 vaccine. Both conserved end residues are part of each CDR3. The D gene is left open where the match is weak. Not every row has a clone size; where given, it reads once, few, many or a size class.

d_call: .; clone_size: .; j_call: TRBJ1-4; v_call: TRBV6-1; cdr3_nt: TGTGCCAGCAGTGAAGGGCAGGGGCGGGGTGAAAAACTGTTTTTT; cdr3_aa: CASSEGQGRGEKLFF
d_call: .; clone_size: .; j_call: TRBJ1-2; v_call: TRBV9; cdr3_nt: TGTGCCAGCAGCGCGTTTTGGGGGAAGGATGGCTACACCTTC; cdr3_aa: CASSAFWGKDGYTF
d_call: .; clone_size: .; j_call: TRBJ2-7; v_call: TRBV6-5; cdr3_nt: TGTGCCAGCAGTTACGTTTCGGGCAGCCCTTACGAGCAGTACTTC; cdr3_aa: CASSYVSGSPYEQYF
d_call: .; clone_size: .; j_call: TRBJ2-7; v_call: TRBV30; cdr3_nt: TGTGCCTGGAGTGTTCGCGGCGGGACCTGGAGCGAGCAGTACTTC; cdr3_aa: CAWSVRGGTWSEQYF
d_call: .; clone_size: .; j_call: TRBJ1-4; v_call: TRBV10-3; cdr3_nt: TGTGCCATCAGCGCCGGGGGGCTTGATGAAAAACTGTTTTTT; cdr3_aa: CAISAGGLDEKLFF
d_call: .; clone_size: .; j_call: TRBJ1-2; v_call: TRBV3-1/TRBV3-2; cdr3_nt: TGTGCCAGCAGCTCAGGGTTCTATGGCTACACCTTC; cdr3_aa: CASSSGFYGYTF
d_call: .; clone_size: .; j_call: TRBJ1-2; v_call: TRBV14; cdr3_nt: TGTGCCAGCAGCCGGGACGGCTACTATGGCTACACCTTC; cdr3_aa: CASSRDGYYGYTF
d_call: .; clone_size: .; j_call: TRBJ1-3; v_call: TRBV28; cdr3_nt: TGTGCCAGCGGTACTCCAGGGGCTGGAAACACCATATATTTT; cdr3_aa: CASGTPGAGNTIYF
d_call: TRBD1; clone_size: .; j_call: TRBJ2-1; v_call: TRBV18; cdr3_nt: TGTGCCAGCTCACCAACAGGGGGAACCTACAATGAGCAGTTCTTC; cdr3_aa: CASSPTGGTYNEQFF
d_call: .; clone_size: .; j_call: TRBJ1-1; v_call: TRBV27; cdr3_nt: TGTGCCAGCAGTTTATCGCTTATAGGGGAGACCCGGAGACATGAAGCTTTCTTT; cdr3_aa: CASSLSLIGETRRHEAFF
d_call: TRBD1; clone_size: .; j_call: TRBJ1-6; v_call: TRBV27; cdr3_nt: TGTGCCAGCAGTTTATGGTCAGGGGGTACTTCACCCCTCCACTTT; cdr3_aa: CASSLWSGGTSPLHF
d_call: .; clone_size: .; j_call: TRBJ1-1; v_call: TRBV7-2; cdr3_nt: TGTGCCAGCAGCTTGGTCGGACGGATGAACACTGAAGCTTTCTTT; cdr3_aa: CASSLVGRMNTEAFF
d_call: TRBD1; clone_size: .; j_call: TRBJ1-6; v_call: TRBV28; cdr3_nt: TGTGCCAGCCTCGAGGTAAAGGGGACAGGGGCCGCCTATAATTCACCCCTCCACTTT; cdr3_aa: CASLEVKGTGAAYNSPLHF
d_call: .; clone_size: .; j_call: TRBJ2-5; v_call: TRBV7-9; cdr3_nt: TGTGCCAGCAGCTCCCAGGGTTTGACCCAAGAGACCCAGTACTTC; cdr3_aa: CASSSQGLTQETQYF
d_call: .; clone_size: .; j_call: TRBJ1-4; v_call: TRBV11-3; cdr3_nt: TGTGCCAGCAGCCCCCAGGACAGCCTTAATGAAAAACTGTTTTTT; cdr3_aa: CASSPQDSLNEKLFF
d_call: .; clone_size: .; j_call: TRBJ1-5; v_call: TRBV30; cdr3_nt: TGTGCCTGGGCGACCGCTCCACAGAGGCCCCAGCATTTT; cdr3_aa: CAWATAPQRPQHF
d_call: TRBD1; clone_size: .; j_call: TRBJ1-2; v_call: TRBV6-4; cdr3_nt: TGTGCCAGCAGTGACCAAACAGGGGCTGGCTACACCTTC; cdr3_aa: CASSDQTGAGYTF
d_call: .; clone_size: .; j_call: TRBJ2-1; v_call: TRBV11-2; cdr3_nt: TGTGCCAGCAGCTTAGATCCACTCCGTGAGCAGTTCTTC; cdr3_aa: CASSLDPLREQFF
d_call: .; clone_size: .; j_call: TRBJ1-3; v_call: TRBV28; cdr3_nt: TGTGCCAGCCAGTCCGGCGGCAGCTCTGGAAACACCATATATTTT; cdr3_aa: CASQSGGSSGNTIYF
d_call: .; clone_size: .; j_call: TRBJ2-7; v_call: TRBV7-9; cdr3_nt: TGTGCCAGCAGCTTAGGACACAGCTACGAGCAGTACTTC; cdr3_aa: CASSLGHSYEQYF
d_call: .; clone_size: .; j_call: TRBJ2-3; v_call: TRBV9; cdr3_nt: TGTGCCAGCAGCCCTTTCGTGAGCCGAGAGAGCACAGATACGCAGTATTTT; cdr3_aa: CASSPFVSRESTDTQYF
d_call: .; clone_size: once; j_call: TRBJ1-1; v_call: TRBV19; cdr3_nt: TGTGCCAGTAGTTTAGATCAGGGGTTCGGAACTGAAGCTTTCTTT; cdr3_aa: CASSLDQGFGTEAFF
d_call: TRBD1; clone_size: .; j_call: TRBJ1-1; v_call: TRBV19; cdr3_nt: TGTGCCAGTAGACCGGGACAGGGGGCGACTGAAGCTTTCTTT; cdr3_aa: CASRPGQGATEAFF
d_call: TRBD1; clone_size: .; j_call: TRBJ1-5; v_call: TRBV6-6; cdr3_nt: TGTGCCAGCAGTGCAACAGGGGGTAATCAGCCCCAGCATTTT; cdr3_aa: CASSATGGNQPQHF
d_call: .; clone_size: once; j_call: TRBJ2-3; v_call: TRBV5-4; cdr3_nt: TGTGCCAGCAGTCCGGGTGGGGGGAAAAGCACAGATACGCAGTATTTT; cdr3_aa: CASSPGGGKSTDTQYF
d_call: .; clone_size: once; j_call: TRBJ1-1; v_call: TRBV5-1; cdr3_nt: TGCGCCAGCAGCTTAGGCACGAACACTGAAGCTTTCTTT; cdr3_aa: CASSLGTNTEAFF
d_call: .; clone_size: .; j_call: TRBJ2-5; v_call: TRBV7-2; cdr3_nt: TGTGCCAGCAACCCACCGGGACACCAGTACCAAGAGACCCAGTACTTC; cdr3_aa: CASNPPGHQYQETQYF
d_call: .; clone_size: once; j_call: TRBJ1-5; v_call: TRBV7-8; cdr3_nt: TGTGCCAGCAGCTTTAGTTCGGGGGCTCGGACGGATCAGCCCCAGCATTTT; cdr3_aa: CASSFSSGARTDQPQHF
d_call: .; clone_size: .; j_call: TRBJ1-3; v_call: TRBV28; cdr3_nt: TGTGCCAGCAGTCCCGGACAGAACCCCTCTGGAAACACCATATATTTT; cdr3_aa: CASSPGQNPSGNTIYF
d_call: .; clone_size: .; j_call: TRBJ1-6; v_call: TRBV6-5; cdr3_nt: TGTGCCAGCAGCCCGACAACTAATAATTCACCCCTCCACTTT; cdr3_aa: CASSPTTNNSPLHF
d_call: .; clone_size: .; j_call: TRBJ1-1; v_call: TRBV10-3; cdr3_nt: TGTGCCATCAGTAGGGGATCTGGCACTGAAGCTTTCTTT; cdr3_aa: CAISRGSGTEAFF
d_call: .; clone_size: .; j_call: TRBJ1-1; v_call: TRBV12-3/TRBV12-4; cdr3_nt: TGTGCCGACAACCCCTTAAACACTGAAGCTTTCTTT; cdr3_aa: CADNPLNTEAFF